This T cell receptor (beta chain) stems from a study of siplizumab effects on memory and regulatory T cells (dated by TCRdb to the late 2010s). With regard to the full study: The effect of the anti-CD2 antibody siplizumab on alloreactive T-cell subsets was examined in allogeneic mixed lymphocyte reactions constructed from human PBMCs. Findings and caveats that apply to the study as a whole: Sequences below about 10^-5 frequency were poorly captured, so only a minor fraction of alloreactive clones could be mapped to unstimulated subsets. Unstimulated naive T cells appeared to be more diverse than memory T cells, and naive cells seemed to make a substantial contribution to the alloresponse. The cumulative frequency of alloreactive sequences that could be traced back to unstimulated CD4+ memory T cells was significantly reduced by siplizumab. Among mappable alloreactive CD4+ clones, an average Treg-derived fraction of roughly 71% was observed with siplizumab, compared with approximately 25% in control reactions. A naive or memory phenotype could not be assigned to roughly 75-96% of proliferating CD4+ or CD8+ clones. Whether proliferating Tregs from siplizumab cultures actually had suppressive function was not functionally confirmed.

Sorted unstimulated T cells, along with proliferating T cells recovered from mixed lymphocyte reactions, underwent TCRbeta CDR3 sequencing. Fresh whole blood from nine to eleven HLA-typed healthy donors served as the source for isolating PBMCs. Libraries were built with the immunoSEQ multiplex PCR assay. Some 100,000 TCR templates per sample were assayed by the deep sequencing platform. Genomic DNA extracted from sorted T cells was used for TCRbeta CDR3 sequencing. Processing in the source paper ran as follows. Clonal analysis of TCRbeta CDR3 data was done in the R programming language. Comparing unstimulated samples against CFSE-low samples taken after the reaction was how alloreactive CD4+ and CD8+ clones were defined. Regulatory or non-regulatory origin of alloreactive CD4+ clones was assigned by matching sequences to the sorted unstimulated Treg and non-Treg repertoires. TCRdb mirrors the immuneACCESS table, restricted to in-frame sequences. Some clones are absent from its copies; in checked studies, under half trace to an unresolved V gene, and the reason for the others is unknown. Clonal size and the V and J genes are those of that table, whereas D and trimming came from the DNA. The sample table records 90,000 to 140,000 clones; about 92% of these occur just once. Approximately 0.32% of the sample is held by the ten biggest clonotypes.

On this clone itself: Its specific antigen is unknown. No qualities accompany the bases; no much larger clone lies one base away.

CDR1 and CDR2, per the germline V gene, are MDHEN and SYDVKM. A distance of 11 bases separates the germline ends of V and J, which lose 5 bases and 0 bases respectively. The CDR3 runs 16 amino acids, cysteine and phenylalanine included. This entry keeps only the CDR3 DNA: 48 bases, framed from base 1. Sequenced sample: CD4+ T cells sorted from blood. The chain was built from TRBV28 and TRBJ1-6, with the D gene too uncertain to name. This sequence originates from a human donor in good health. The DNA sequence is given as TGTGCCAGCAGTCCCGACAAGAGCTCCTATAATTCACCCCTCCACTTT. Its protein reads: CASSPDKSSYNSPLHF.